This passage covers 17 T cell receptor beta chains from one sample sequenced in a study of T cells after posttransplantation cyclophosphamide. Profiling relied on immunoSEQ multiplex PCR, and the TCRdb table lists in-frame clones only, not all of them. In total the sample includes approximately 25,000 clones, none of them seen once. The sequenced sample consisted of PBMCs. The receptors derive from a woman aged 50 to 60 in good health, CMV-negative, and a related stem cell transplant donor.

This clone was counted at least ten times. The chain couples TRBV15 to TRBJ2-6, with 7 bases lining up with TRBD1. CDR3 size: 16 residues. V shed 5 bases and J 1 base; nucleotides not matched to a gene: 5. Germline V gene data show CDR1 as LNHNV and CDR2 as YYDKDF (reference sequence). CDR3 in amino acids: CATSPQGESGANVLTF. The CDR3, as DNA: TGTGCCACCAGCCCGCAGGGGGAATCTGGGGCCAACGTCCTGACTTTC. Full variable domain (outside the CDR3, taken from reference TRBV15 and TRBJ2-6): DAMVIQNPRYQVTQFGKPVTLSCSQTLNHNVMYWYQQKSSQAPKLLFHYYDKDFNNEADTPDNFQSRRPNTSFCFLDIRSPGLGDTAMYLCATSPQGESGANVLTFGAGSRLTVL.

This clone appeared many times. The chain couples TRBV29-1 to TRBJ2-1; TRBD2 aligns across 16 bases. The germline CDR1 and CDR2 sequences are SQVTM and ANQGSEA. Losses at the gene ends were 4 bases for V and 3 bases for J; bases not matched to a gene: 3. This CDR3 spans 16 amino acids. The CDR3 region is CSVGGLAGGHYNEQFF. CDR3 nucleotide sequence: TGCAGCGTTGGGGGACTAGCGGGAGGGCACTACAATGAGCAGTTCTTC.

This clone was detected many times. This chain links TRBV19 with TRBJ1-1; D is ambiguous. The V gene's germline CDR1 is LNHDA and CDR2 SQIVND (reference sequence). Trimming pared 6 bases from V and 0 bases from J, leaving 17 bases between. This CDR3 contains 16 residues. DNA for the CDR3: TGTGCCAGTAGCTATTTAAGTATTCGAATGAACACTGAAGCTTTCTTT. This codes for CASSYLSIRMNTEAFF.

This clone occurred many times. The chain recombines TRBV7-2 with TRBJ2-6, with a tentative D call TRBD1 (6 bases). The CDR3 length is 15 residues. From germline, CDR1 is SGHTA and CDR2 FQGNSA. The germline V and J ends were trimmed by 5 bases and 2 bases, with 10 bases remaining between them. CDR3 in amino acids: CASSPRGTGANVLTF. The CDR3 region has the DNA TGTGCCAGCAGCCCGAGGGGGACTGGGGCCAACGTCCTGACTTTC.

There are many counts of this clone. The gene calls are TRBV6-1 and TRBJ2-4; D might be TRBD1 (6 bases). CDR3 size: 15 residues. Trimming took 0 bases from V and 6 from J, leaving 12 bases between them. Germline CDR1 reads MNHNS; CDR2 reads SASEGT. The CDR3 nucleotides are TGTGCCAGCAGTGAAGCGGCAGGGGCTGCAAACATTCAGTACTTC. Translation gives CASSEAAGAANIQYF.

This clone has a count of ten or more. It is unclear where the CDR3 begins or ends on the DNA, so no DNA is shown, and the CDR3 is as TCRdb lists it. The V and J genes are TRBV27 and TRBJ1-1; TRBD1 reflects the table's D call only, with no check against the DNA. CDR1 is MNHEY and CDR2 is SMNVEV in the germline V gene (reference sequence). From its first to its last residue, the CDR3 has 12 amino acids. This CDR3 reads CASSFFGQGSFF.

This clone was picked up many times. The chain carries TRBV6-6 and TRBJ1-5, with TRBD1 matching over 7 bases. The CDR3 length is 13 residues. Germline-derived CDR1 and CDR2 are MNHNY and SVGAGI (reference sequence). Trimming removed 6 bases from V and 5 bases from J; junction bases left unmatched: 4. CDR3 residues: CASSRDSYQPQHF. CDR3 bases: TGTGCCAGCAGCAGGGACAGTTATCAGCCCCAGCATTTT.

This clone was detected many times. The V call is TRBV21-1, the J call TRBJ2-7; TRBD1, the table's D call, lacks a check against the DNA. TRBV21-1 is described as a pseudogene. This CDR3 spans 14 amino acids. This CDR3 reads CASSKAQSRGEQYF. In nucleotides, the CDR3 is TGTGCCAGCAGCAAAGCGCAAAGCAGGGGCGAGCAGTACTTC.

This clone has just a few counts. The rearrangement joins TRBV6-5 to TRBJ1-1, with D maybe TRBD1 (5 bases). V was trimmed by 8 bases and J by 5 bases, leaving 18 bases between them. The CDR3 has 14 residues. Germline lookup yields CDR1 MNHEY and CDR2 SVGAGI. CDR3 sequence (DNA): TGTGCCAGCCGAGAGACCAGGGATCGGACTGAAGCTTTCTTT. Protein product: CASRETRDRTEAFF.

Many counts were recorded for this clone. The rearrangement links TRBV2 to TRBJ1-2; no reliable D call. V lost 2 bases and J 8 bases, leaving 3 bases between the germline ends. Germline V CDR1 and CDR2: SNHLY, FYNNEI. The CDR3 totals 10 residues. CDR3 region: CASSESGYTF. CDR3 nucleotide sequence: TGTGCCAGCAGTGAATCGGGCTACACCTTC.

This clone was counted ten times or more. The chain has TRBV28 and TRBJ1-1; tentatively, D is TRBD1 (6 bases). The CDR3 length is 14 residues. Per the germline V gene, CDR1 is MDHEN and CDR2 is SYDVKM. V was pared by 8 bases and J by 0 bases, with 13 bases between. The CDR3: CASLPGHMNTEAFF. Written as DNA, the CDR3 is TGTGCCAGCCTTCCGGGACACATGAACACTGAAGCTTTCTTT.

This clone was seen at least ten times. The CDR3 DNA is TGCGCCAGCAGCTTGGAAGGGAGCTCCTACAATGAGCAGTTCTTC. This sequence encodes CASSLEGSSYNEQFF. The genes are TRBV5-1 and TRBJ2-1, with TRBD2 as a possible D gene (5 bases). This CDR3 spans 15 amino acids. Trimming stripped 0 bases from V and 0 bases from J, with 7 bases between. Germline CDR1 reads SGHRS; CDR2 reads YFSETQ.

This clone was observed many times. This chain links TRBV10-3 with TRBJ2-3; 7 nucleotides line up with TRBD2. Germline V gives CDR1 ENHRY, CDR2 SYGVKD. Trimming at V came to 10 bases and at J to 2 bases, leaving 6 bases not matched to a gene. The CDR3 has 13 residues. The CDR3 nucleotides are TGTGCCACGAGCGGGGAGCCCACAGATACGCAGTATTTT. This encodes CATSGEPTDTQYF.

This clone was detected ten times or more. The chain employs TRBV10-3 and TRBJ2-1; 9 bases are shared with TRBD2. After removal of 4 bases from V and 5 bases from J, the junction contained 9 bases not matched to a gene. The CDR3 is 16 amino acids. Per germline, CDR1 ENHRY and CDR2 SYGVKD. This chain's CDR3 is CAISGNSGGIDNEQFF. In DNA, the CDR3 is TGTGCCATCAGTGGCAATAGCGGGGGTATCGACAATGAGCAGTTCTTC.

This clone came up many times. The V call is TRBV7-2, the J call TRBJ2-7; TRBD2 might be the D (5 bases). The germline gives CDR1 SGHTA, CDR2 FQGNSA. Trimming took off 1 base at V and 7 bases at J, with 20 bases between the two ends. The CDR3 contains 16 residues. This CDR3 reads CASSLVGGSLLKEQYF. Here the CDR3 DNA reads TGTGCCAGCAGCTTAGTCGGAGGTTCTCTGCTGAAGGAGCAGTACTTC. Variable domain in full (rest from reference TRBV7-2 and TRBJ2-7): GAGVSQSPSNKVTEKGKDVELRCDPISGHTALYWYRQSLGQGLEFLIYFQGNSAPDKSGLPSDRFSAERTGGSVSTLTIQRTQQEDSAVYLCASSLVGGSLLKEQYFGPGTRLTVT.

This clone was recorded at least ten times. The V gene is TRBV6-5, the J gene TRBJ1-4; no clear D gene. The ends were cut back, 8 bases at V and 4 bases at J, with 8 bases in the middle. Germline values: CDR1 MNHEY, CDR2 SVGAGI. CDR3 length equals 12 residues. This chain's CDR3 is CASGNSNEKLFF. CDR3 nucleotides: TGTGCCAGCGGAAACAGTAATGAAAAACTGTTTTTT.

This clone was seen ten or more times. The J gene is TRBJ2-3, the V gene TRBV2; 9 positions agree with TRBD2. V lost 6 bases and J lost 4; bases outside the gene matches: 2. CDR3 length: 13 amino acids. CDR1 SNHLY and CDR2 FYNNEI come from the germline V gene. The CDR3 sequence is CASSGLASDTQYF. The CDR3 nucleotides are TGTGCCAGCAGCGGACTAGCGTCAGATACGCAGTATTTT.